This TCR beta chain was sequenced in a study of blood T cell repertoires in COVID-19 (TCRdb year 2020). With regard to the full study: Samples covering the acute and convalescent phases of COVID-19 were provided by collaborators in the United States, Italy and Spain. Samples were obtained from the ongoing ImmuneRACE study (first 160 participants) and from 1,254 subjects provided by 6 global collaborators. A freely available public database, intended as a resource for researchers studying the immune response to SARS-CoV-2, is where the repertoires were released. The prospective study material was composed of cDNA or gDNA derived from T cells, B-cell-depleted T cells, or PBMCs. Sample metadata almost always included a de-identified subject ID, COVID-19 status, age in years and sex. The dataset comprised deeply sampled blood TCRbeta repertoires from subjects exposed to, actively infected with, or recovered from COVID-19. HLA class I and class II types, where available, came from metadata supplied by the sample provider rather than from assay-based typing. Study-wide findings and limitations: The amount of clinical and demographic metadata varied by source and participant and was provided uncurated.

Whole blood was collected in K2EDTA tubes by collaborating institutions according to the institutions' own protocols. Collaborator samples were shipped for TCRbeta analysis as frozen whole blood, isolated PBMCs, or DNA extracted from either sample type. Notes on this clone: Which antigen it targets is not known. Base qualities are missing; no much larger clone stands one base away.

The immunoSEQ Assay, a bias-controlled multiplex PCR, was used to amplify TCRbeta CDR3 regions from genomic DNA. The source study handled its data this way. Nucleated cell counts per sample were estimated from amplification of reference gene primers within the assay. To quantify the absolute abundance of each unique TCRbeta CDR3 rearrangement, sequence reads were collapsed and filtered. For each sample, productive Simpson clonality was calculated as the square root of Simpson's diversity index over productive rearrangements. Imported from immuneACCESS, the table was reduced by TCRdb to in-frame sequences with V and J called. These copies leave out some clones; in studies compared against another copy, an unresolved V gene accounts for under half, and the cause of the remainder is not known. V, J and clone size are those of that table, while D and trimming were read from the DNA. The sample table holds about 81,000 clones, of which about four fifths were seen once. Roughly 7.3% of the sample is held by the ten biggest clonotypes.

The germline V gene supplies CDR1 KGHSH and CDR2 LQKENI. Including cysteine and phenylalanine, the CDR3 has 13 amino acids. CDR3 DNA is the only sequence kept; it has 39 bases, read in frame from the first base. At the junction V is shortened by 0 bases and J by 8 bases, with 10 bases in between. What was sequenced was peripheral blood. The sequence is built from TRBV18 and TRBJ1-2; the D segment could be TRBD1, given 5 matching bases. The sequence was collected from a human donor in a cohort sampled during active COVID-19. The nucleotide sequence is TGTGCCAGCTCACCACCGGGGCAGGAGGGCTACACCTTC. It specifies CASSPPGQEGYTF.